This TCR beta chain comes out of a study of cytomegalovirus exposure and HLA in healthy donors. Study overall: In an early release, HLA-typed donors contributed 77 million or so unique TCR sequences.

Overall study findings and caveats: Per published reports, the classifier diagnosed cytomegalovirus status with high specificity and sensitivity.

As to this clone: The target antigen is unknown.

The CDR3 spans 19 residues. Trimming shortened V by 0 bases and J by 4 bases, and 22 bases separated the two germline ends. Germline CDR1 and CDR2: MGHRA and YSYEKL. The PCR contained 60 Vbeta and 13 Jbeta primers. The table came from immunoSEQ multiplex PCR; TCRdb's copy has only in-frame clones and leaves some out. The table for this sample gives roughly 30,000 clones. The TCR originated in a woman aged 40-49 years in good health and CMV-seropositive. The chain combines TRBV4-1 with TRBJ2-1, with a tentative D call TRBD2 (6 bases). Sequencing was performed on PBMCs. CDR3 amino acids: CASSQDPGTSQVLYNEQFF. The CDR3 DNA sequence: TGCGCCAGCAGCCAAGACCCCGGGACTTCCCAAGTTCTGTACAATGAGCAGTTCTTC.